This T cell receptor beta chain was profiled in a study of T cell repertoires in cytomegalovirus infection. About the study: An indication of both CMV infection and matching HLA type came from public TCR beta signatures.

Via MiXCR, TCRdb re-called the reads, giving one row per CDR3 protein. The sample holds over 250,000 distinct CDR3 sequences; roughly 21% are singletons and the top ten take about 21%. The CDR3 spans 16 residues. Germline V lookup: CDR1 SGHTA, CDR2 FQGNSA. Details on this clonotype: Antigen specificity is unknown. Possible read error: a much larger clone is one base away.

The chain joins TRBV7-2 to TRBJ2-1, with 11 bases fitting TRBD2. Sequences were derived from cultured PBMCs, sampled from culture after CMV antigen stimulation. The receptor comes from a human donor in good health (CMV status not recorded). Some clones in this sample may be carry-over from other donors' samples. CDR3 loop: CASSAELAGEWNGQFF. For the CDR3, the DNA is TGTGCCAGCAGCGCGGAACTAGCGGGAGAATGGAATGGGCAGTTCTTC.